These 28 T cell receptor beta chains were all obtained from the same sample, sequenced in a study of blood T cell repertoires in COVID-19. Assay used: immunoSEQ multiplex PCR; TCRdb lists only in-frame clones, some missing. The repertoire holds some 230,000 clones, with about 86% as singletons. The source material was peripheral blood. These receptors were obtained from a woman aged 50 to 60 with COVID-19, enrolled during active disease.

The rearrangement links TRBV5-4 to TRBJ1-1, with 8 positions matching TRBD1. The CDR3 has 15 residues. J gave up 0 bases and V 4 bases, and 5 bases lay outside the gene matches. Germline V gene sequence: CDR1 SGHNT, CDR2 YYREEE (reference sequence). CDR3 amino acids: CASSLDRDVNTEAFF. CDR3 DNA sequence: TGTGCCAGCAGCCTGGACAGGGACGTGAACACTGAAGCTTTCTTT.

This chain uses TRBV19 with TRBJ2-2; D unresolved. The CDR3 is 13 residues long. V was trimmed by 5 bases and J by 4 bases, leaving 8 bases between them. Germline-derived CDR1 and CDR2 are LNHDA and SQIVND (reference sequence). CDR3 nucleotide sequence: TGTGCCAGTAGTGCTATTCTCACCGGGGAGCTGTTTTTT. This translates into CASSAILTGELFF. The complete variable domain, with remaining parts taken from reference TRBV19 and TRBJ2-2, reads DGGITQSPKYLFRKEGQNVTLSCEQNLNHDAMYWYRQDPGQGLRLIYYSQIVNDFQKGDIAEGYSVSREKKESFPLTVTSAQKNPTAFYLCASSAILTGELFFGEGSRLTVL.

This chain connects TRBV7-2 to TRBJ1-1; D is undetermined. Per germline, CDR1 SGHTA and CDR2 FQGNSA. V was pared by 5 bases and J by 1 base, with 11 bases between. The CDR3 contains 14 residues. This CDR3 reads CASSRYRENTEAFF. The DNA of the CDR3 is TGTGCCAGCAGCCGCTACAGAGAGAACACTGAAGCTTTCTTT.

The J gene is TRBJ1-4, the V gene TRBV3-1 (or the pseudogene TRBV3-2); no definite D call. The V gene lost 3 bases and the J gene lost 3 bases, with 23 bases spanning the gap. The V gene's germline CDR1 is LGHDT and CDR2 YNNKEL (reference sequence). The CDR3 covers 19 residues. The CDR3 DNA follows: TGTGCCAGCAGCCACTCTTTCAGTGACCGGGGAGGTGCTAATGAAAAACTGTTTTTT. This sequence encodes CASSHSFSDRGGANEKLFF.

The chain recombines TRBV10-2 with TRBJ1-1, with D perhaps TRBD1 (6 bases). The CDR3 is 13 residues long. From germline, CDR1 is WSHSY and CDR2 SAAADI. V shed 3 bases and J shed 3 bases, with 8 bases lying between them. For the CDR3, the DNA is TGCGCCAGCAGTGACAGGGGCTACACTGAAGCTTTCTTT. This gives the protein CASSDRGYTEAFF.

J is TRBJ2-5 and V is TRBV12-5, with D possibly being TRBD2 (5 bases). Trimming took off 2 bases at V and 5 bases at J, with 9 bases between the two ends. Germline V gives CDR1 LGHNT, CDR2 FRNRAP. The CDR3 consists of 13 residues. Here the CDR3 DNA reads TGTGCTAGTGGTTTGTCGCCGGGGGAGACCCAGTACTTC. Its translation: CASGLSPGETQYF.

The CDR3 loop is CASCGGDTQYF. Written as DNA, the CDR3 is TGTGCCAGCTGCGGGGGGGATACGCAGTATTTT. The chain employs TRBV19 and TRBJ2-3; TRBD2 aligns across 8 bases. The V segment lost 9 bases and the J segment 6 bases; nucleotides outside the gene matches: 2. Germline V gives CDR1 LNHDA, CDR2 SQIVND (reference sequence). The CDR3 sequence is 11 residues long.

The rearrangement links TRBV9 to TRBJ2-3, with D tentatively TRBD1 (5 bases). The CDR3 consists of 15 residues. Germline CDR1 SGDLS, CDR2 YYNGEE. V lost 2 bases and J 2 bases, leaving 12 bases between the germline ends. The CDR3 DNA sequence: TGTGCCAGCAGCGTGATCGCAGGGTCCACAGATACGCAGTATTTT. The encoded protein is CASSVIAGSTDTQYF.

The V and J genes are TRBV14 and TRBJ2-7; D remains unclear. The CDR3 sequence is 14 residues long. Per the germline V gene, CDR1 is SGHDN and CDR2 is FVKESK. With 0 bases removed from V and 5 bases from J, the gap between germline ends came to 11 bases. The CDR3 spells CASSQELNRHEQYF. The CDR3, as DNA: TGTGCCAGCAGCCAAGAACTCAACCGCCACGAGCAGTACTTC.

The gene calls are TRBV3-1 (or the pseudogene TRBV3-2) and TRBJ2-2; a weak D match, TRBD1 (5 bases). The CDR3 contains 16 residues. V lost 6 bases to trimming and J lost 0 bases, with 14 bases between them. CDR1 is LGHDT and CDR2 is YNNKEL in the germline V gene (reference sequence). In DNA form, the CDR3 reads TGTGCCAGCAGATACAGACAGAGTGCGAACACCGGGGAGCTGTTTTTT. This gives the protein CASRYRQSANTGELFF.

This chain connects TRBV6-5 to TRBJ2-7, with D unclear. V lost 0 bases to trimming and J lost 6 bases, with 9 bases between them. The CDR3 totals 13 residues. Germline CDR1 reads MNHEY; CDR2 reads SVGAGI. This CDR3 is CASSYSAASEQYF. As DNA, the CDR3 is TGTGCCAGCAGTTACTCGGCGGCTAGCGAGCAGTACTTC.

CDR3 loop: CASSHPKNSPLHF. In DNA, the CDR3 is TGTGCCAGCAGCCACCCTAAGAATTCACCCCTCCACTTT. J is TRBJ1-6 and V is TRBV3-1 (or the pseudogene TRBV3-2); D call uncertain. The CDR3 is 13 residues long. Looked up from germline, CDR1 is LGHDT and CDR2 is YNNKEL (reference sequence). With 3 bases removed from V and 7 bases from J, the gap between germline ends came to 7 bases.

This chain connects TRBV25-1 to TRBJ1-1; D is perhaps TRBD1 (5 bases). CDR3 size: 12 residues. V was pared by 1 base and J by 7 bases, with 7 bases between. The germline V gene has CDR1 MGHDK and CDR2 SYGVNS. DNA of the CDR3: TGTGCCAGCAGTGAATGGGGGGTTGAAGCTTTCTTT. It specifies CASSEWGVEAFF.

The J gene is TRBJ2-5, the V gene TRBV29-1, with D perhaps matching TRBD2 (7 bases). Trimming cost V 7 bases and J 7 bases, with 16 bases left between them. CDR3 length: 12 amino acids. Germline loops: CDR1 SQVTM, CDR2 ANQGSEA. For the CDR3, the DNA is TGCAGCGCTGGGGGGGGCGCAGGGACCCAGTACTTC. It yields the protein CSAGGGAGTQYF.

This sequence joins TRBV19 and TRBJ2-2; 7 nucleotides match TRBD1. CDR1 is LNHDA and CDR2 is SQIVND in the germline V gene (reference sequence). There are 12 residues in the CDR3. Trimming at V came to 10 bases and at J to 7 bases, leaving 6 bases not matched to a gene. CDR3 protein: CATDRAGGELFF. In DNA form, the CDR3 reads TGTGCCACAGACAGGGCTGGCGGGGAGCTGTTTTTT. The full variable domain, with the rest looked up from reference TRBV19 and TRBJ2-2, is DGGITQSPKYLFRKEGQNVTLSCEQNLNHDAMYWYRQDPGQGLRLIYYSQIVNDFQKGDIAEGYSVSREKKESFPLTVTSAQKNPTAFYLCATDRAGGELFFGEGSRLTVL.

The rearrangement links TRBV7-9 to TRBJ1-1; D is unclear. The CDR3 contains 13 residues. Looked up from germline, CDR1 is SEHNR and CDR2 is FQNEAQ (reference sequence). V dropped 5 bases and J dropped 1 base, with 8 bases sitting between them. The CDR3 reads CASSQAGNTEAFF. In DNA form, the CDR3 reads TGTGCCAGCAGCCAGGCGGGGAACACTGAAGCTTTCTTT.

The chain links TRBV6-5 to TRBJ2-1; TRBD1 matches at 8 bases. The CDR3 is made up of 14 amino acids. Germline V gives CDR1 MNHEY, CDR2 SVGAGI. J was trimmed by 7 bases and V by 7 bases; bases with no gene match: 9. The DNA of the CDR3 is TGTGCCAGCAATAGGGCAGGGGGCCAGAATGAGCAGTTCTTC. This translates into CASNRAGGQNEQFF.

As concerns this clone: The sample has other DNA sequences that encode this CDR3 too. This rearrangement joins TRBV7-8 to TRBJ1-6, with D tentatively TRBD1 (5 bases). Germline V gives CDR1 SGHVS, CDR2 FQNEAQ. CDR3 length: 14 residues. V was clipped by 5 bases and J by 8 bases, with 13 bases between them. The CDR3 loop reads CASSLGTGDSPLHF. CDR3 bases: TGTGCCAGCAGCCTAGGGACCGGGGATTCACCCCTCCACTTT.

The chain links TRBV19 to TRBJ1-6; 7 bases line up with TRBD1. The CDR3 extends over 14 amino acids. The J segment lost 3 bases and the V segment lost 4 bases, leaving 0 bases of the junction unmatched. The germline V gene encodes CDR1 LNHDA and CDR2 SQIVND (reference sequence). The CDR3 region has the DNA TGTGCCAGTAGTAGACAGGGCTATAATTCACCCCTCCACTTT. As protein: CASSRQGYNSPLHF.

The chain is built from TRBV27 and TRBJ2-1; 13 bases line up with TRBD2. The ends lost 7 bases at V and 12 bases at J; junction bases unmatched: 15. Germline CDR1 is MNHEY and CDR2 is SMNVEV (reference sequence). CDR3 length: 16 amino acids. In nucleotides, the CDR3 is TGTGCCAGCATCCCCGGCGGGACTAGCGGGGCCCGGGTGCAGTTCTTC. As protein: CASIPGGTSGARVQFF.

CDR3 nucleotides: TGTGCCAGCAGTTTATACGGTAGCTACAATGAGCAGTTCTTC. Its protein is CASSLYGSYNEQFF. V usage is TRBV27 and J usage is TRBJ2-1; no clear D. CDR1 is MNHEY, CDR2 SMNVEV, per germline (reference sequence). V was trimmed by 1 base and J by 3 bases, leaving 7 bases between them. This CDR3 comprises 14 residues.

The chain has TRBV13 and TRBJ1-4; 9 bases match TRBD1. Germline V CDR1 and CDR2: PRHDT, FYEKMQ (reference sequence). CDR3 length: 16 amino acids. The V and J ends lost 5 bases and 0 bases, in that order; junction bases with no gene match: 4. The chain's CDR3 is CASSQDRGTTNEKLFF. In DNA, the CDR3 is TGTGCCAGCAGCCAGGACAGGGGAACAACTAATGAAAAACTGTTTTTT.

This chain connects TRBV5-1 to TRBJ1-2; D gene ambiguous. This CDR3 is built from 14 residues. V was cut by 2 bases and J by 4 bases, with 12 bases left in between. Germline lookup yields CDR1 SGHRS and CDR2 YFSETQ. CDR3 bases: TGCGCCAGCAGCTTCACAGCCAGAACCTATGGCTACACCTTC. Its translation: CASSFTARTYGYTF.

There are a few counts of this clone. The rearrangement joins TRBV30 to TRBJ1-5, with D uncertain. There are 15 residues in the CDR3. Germline lookup yields CDR1 GTSNPN and CDR2 SVGIG (reference sequence). V lost 1 base and J lost 3, with 13 bases in between. CDR3 DNA sequence: TGTGCCTGGAGTGCGCCCGGGTTACCCAATCAGCCCCAGCATTTT. The encoded protein is CAWSAPGLPNQPQHF.

The chain couples TRBV6-1 to TRBJ1-2, with D unresolved. CDR1 and CDR2 from the germline V gene are MNHNS and SASEGT. V lost 0 bases and J 3 bases, leaving 5 bases between the germline ends. The CDR3 covers 13 residues. CDR3 protein: CASSEAAYYGYTF. The CDR3 nucleotides are TGTGCCAGCAGTGAAGCGGCCTACTATGGCTACACCTTC.

The J gene is TRBJ2-7, the V gene TRBV5-5; D remains unclear. This CDR3 has 13 residues. Deletions cut 2 bases from V and 0 bases from J, with 6 bases between. CDR1 and CDR2 (germline): SGHKS, YYEKEE (reference sequence). CDR3 sequence: CASSFPSSYEQYV. The DNA of the CDR3 is TGTGCCAGCAGCTTTCCGAGCTCCTACGAGCAGTACGTC.

This sequence joins TRBV11-2 and TRBJ1-1; TRBD1 might be the D (5 bases). Germline-derived CDR1 and CDR2 are SGHAT and FQNNGV. V was trimmed by 5 bases and J by 5 bases, leaving 18 bases between them. The CDR3 runs 15 residues. DNA for the CDR3: TGTGCCAGCAGCAGTCCGTCAAGGGGTGAAACTGAAGCTTTCTTT. As protein: CASSSPSRGETEAFF.

This clone was detected only a few times. CDR3 sequence reads: CASRPTGGNSGYTF. The CDR3 coding sequence is TGCGCCAGCAGGCCTACAGGGGGAAATAGCGGCTACACCTTC. The chain is built from TRBV5-1 and TRBJ1-2; TRBD1 aligns across 8 bases. CDR1 SGHRS and CDR2 YFSETQ come from the germline V gene. CDR3 length: 14 amino acids. V was pared by 5 bases and J by 8 bases, with 11 bases of the junction left unmatched. Drawing the rest from reference TRBV5-1 and TRBJ1-2, the complete variable domain is KAGVTQTPRYLIKTRGQQVTLSCSPISGHRSVSWYQQTPGQGLQFLFEYFSETQRNKGNFPGRFSGRQFSNSRSEMNVSTLELGDSALYLCASRPTGGNSGYTFGSGTRLTVV.